This is a list of T cell receptor beta chains from one sample in a study of blood T cell repertoires in COVID-19. Assay used: immunoSEQ multiplex PCR; TCRdb lists only in-frame clones, some missing. There are more than 50,000 clones in the sample; 75% to 95% occur only once, and about a sixth lies in the top ten. Sequenced: peripheral blood. The source is an elderly man with acute or convalescent COVID-19. Both conserved end residues are part of each CDR3. A D gene is named only where the DNA matches it firmly. Not all rows give a size; the values are once, few, many and, for expanded clones, a class.

d_gene: TRBD1; j_gene: TRBJ1-5; abundance: -; v_gene: TRBV10-1; CDR3aa: CASIRPRRDRGEQPQHF; CDR3nt: TGCGCCAGCATACGTCCGCGCCGGGACAGGGGTGAACAGCCCCAGCATTTT
d_gene: -; j_gene: TRBJ2-7; abundance: -; v_gene: TRBV2; CDR3aa: CASSPRQSSYEQYF; CDR3nt: TGTGCCAGCAGTCCCCGACAGAGCTCCTACGAGCAGTACTTC
d_gene: TRBD1; j_gene: TRBJ2-2; abundance: -; v_gene: TRBV29-1; CDR3aa: CSVRDRGLVGELFF; CDR3nt: TGCAGCGTCCGGGACAGGGGGCTTGTCGGGGAGCTGTTTTTT
d_gene: TRBD1; j_gene: TRBJ1-5; abundance: medium-sized; v_gene: TRBV19; CDR3aa: CASRMTGGNQPQHF; CDR3nt: TGTGCCAGTAGGATGACAGGGGGGAATCAGCCCCAGCATTTT
d_gene: TRBD1; j_gene: TRBJ1-1; abundance: -; v_gene: TRBV5-4; CDR3aa: CASSGRTGENTEAFF; CDR3nt: TGTGCCAGCAGCGGGAGGACAGGTGAGAACACTGAAGCTTTCTTT
d_gene: -; j_gene: TRBJ2-7; abundance: -; v_gene: TRBV6-1; CDR3aa: CASSEALGGVAGFEQYF; CDR3nt: TGTGCCAGCAGTGAAGCGTTGGGTGGGGTTGCGGGTTTCGAGCAGTACTTC
d_gene: -; j_gene: TRBJ2-7; abundance: -; v_gene: TRBV30; CDR3aa: CAWSVSNGYEQYF; CDR3nt: TGTGCCTGGAGTGTATCTAACGGCTACGAGCAGTACTTC
d_gene: -; j_gene: TRBJ2-1; abundance: -; v_gene: TRBV18; CDR3aa: CASSPRDKTYNEQFF; CDR3nt: TGTGCCAGCTCACCACGGGACAAAACCTACAATGAGCAGTTCTTC
d_gene: TRBD1; j_gene: TRBJ1-2; abundance: once; v_gene: TRBV2; CDR3aa: CASSVRGQTNYGYTF; CDR3nt: TGTGCCAGCAGTGTGAGGGGGCAGACTAACTATGGCTACACCTTC
d_gene: -; j_gene: TRBJ1-4; abundance: -; v_gene: TRBV7-9; CDR3aa: CASSAPPGSSTNEKLFF; CDR3nt: TGTGCCAGCAGCGCACCTCCGGGGAGTTCGACTAATGAAAAACTGTTTTTT
d_gene: -; j_gene: TRBJ2-5; abundance: -; v_gene: TRBV25-1; CDR3aa: CASSDQAWETQYF; CDR3nt: TGTGCCAGCAGTGACCAGGCCTGGGAGACCCAGTACTTC
d_gene: TRBD1; j_gene: TRBJ2-1; abundance: medium-sized; v_gene: TRBV5-1; CDR3aa: CASSPGQGANEQFF; CDR3nt: TGCGCCAGCAGCCCGGGACAGGGGGCGAATGAGCAGTTCTTC
d_gene: -; j_gene: TRBJ1-2; abundance: -; v_gene: TRBV9; CDR3aa: CASSGQWNGYTF; CDR3nt: TGTGCCAGCAGCGGACAATGGAATGGCTACACCTTC
d_gene: TRBD2; j_gene: TRBJ2-7; abundance: -; v_gene: TRBV5-1; CDR3aa: CASRDPYLAGEAFNYEQYF; CDR3nt: TGCGCCAGCAGGGATCCCTATCTAGCGGGGGAAGCCTTCAATTACGAGCAGTACTTC
d_gene: -; j_gene: TRBJ1-2; abundance: -; v_gene: TRBV28; CDR3aa: CASSSTGSGYTF; CDR3nt: TGTGCCAGCAGTTCAACAGGGTCCGGCTACACCTTC
d_gene: TRBD1; j_gene: TRBJ1-1; abundance: -; v_gene: TRBV5-1; CDR3aa: CASSLDPGTAEAFF; CDR3nt: TGCGCCAGCAGCTTGGACCCGGGGACAGCCGAAGCTTTCTTT
d_gene: -; j_gene: TRBJ1-2; abundance: -; v_gene: TRBV28; CDR3aa: CASSTGPANYGYTF; CDR3nt: TGTGCCAGCAGTACAGGGCCCGCTAACTATGGCTACACCTTC
d_gene: TRBD1; j_gene: TRBJ1-1; abundance: few; v_gene: TRBV6-4; CDR3aa: CASSERDRGTEAFF; CDR3nt: TGTGCCAGCAGTGAAAGGGACAGGGGTACTGAAGCTTTCTTT
d_gene: TRBD2; j_gene: TRBJ2-7; abundance: few; v_gene: TRBV10-2; CDR3aa: CASAGRGYEQYF; CDR3nt: TGCGCCAGCGCCGGGAGGGGTTACGAGCAGTACTTC
d_gene: TRBD1; j_gene: TRBJ2-1; abundance: -; v_gene: TRBV24-1; CDR3aa: CATSDSPGQGTPHEQFF; CDR3nt: TGTGCCACCAGTGATTCACCGGGACAGGGGACTCCCCATGAGCAGTTCTTC
d_gene: -; j_gene: TRBJ1-4; abundance: -; v_gene: TRBV3-1/TRBV3-2; CDR3aa: CASSQDPPGGLREKLFF; CDR3nt: TGTGCCAGCAGCCAAGACCCCCCCGGGGGGCTTCGTGAAAAACTGTTTTTT
d_gene: -; j_gene: TRBJ2-7; abundance: -; v_gene: TRBV7-6; CDR3aa: CASSSFPGGSSEQYF; CDR3nt: TGTGCCAGCAGCTCATTCCCAGGGGGGTCTTCCGAGCAGTACTTC
d_gene: TRBD2; j_gene: TRBJ2-3; abundance: -; v_gene: TRBV27; CDR3aa: CASSASGGASTDTQYF; CDR3nt: TGTGCCAGCTCAGCCAGCGGGGGGGCTAGCACAGATACGCAGTATTTT
d_gene: -; j_gene: TRBJ2-1; abundance: -; v_gene: TRBV5-4; CDR3aa: CASSVDSNEQFF; CDR3nt: TGTGCCAGCAGCGTGGACAGCAATGAGCAGTTCTTC
d_gene: TRBD1; j_gene: TRBJ1-6; abundance: -; v_gene: TRBV6-5; CDR3aa: CASRSDRGHNSPLHF; CDR3nt: TGTGCCAGCAGATCGGACAGGGGGCATAATTCACCCCTCCACTTT
d_gene: -; j_gene: TRBJ2-3; abundance: -; v_gene: TRBV3-1/TRBV3-2; CDR3aa: CASSQAVAGLNTDTQYF; CDR3nt: TGTGCCAGCAGCCAAGCTGTCGCAGGACTAAACACAGATACGCAGTATTTT
d_gene: -; j_gene: TRBJ2-1; abundance: -; v_gene: TRBV28; CDR3aa: CASSLEGGRGGPFF; CDR3nt: TGTGCCAGCAGTTTAGAAGGAGGCAGGGGCGGGCCGTTCTTC
d_gene: TRBD2; j_gene: TRBJ2-3; abundance: -; v_gene: TRBV7-3; CDR3aa: CASTPGGTDTQYF; CDR3nt: TGTGCCAGCACCCCGGGGGGGACAGATACGCAGTATTTT
d_gene: TRBD1; j_gene: TRBJ2-7; abundance: -; v_gene: TRBV5-1; CDR3aa: CASSPGQADSYEQYF; CDR3nt: TGCGCCAGCAGCCCAGGACAGGCCGACTCCTACGAGCAGTACTTC
d_gene: -; j_gene: TRBJ2-6; abundance: once; v_gene: TRBV2; CDR3aa: CASSTGSGANVLTF; CDR3nt: TGTGCCAGCAGCACGGGATCTGGGGCCAACGTCCTGACTTTC
d_gene: TRBD1; j_gene: TRBJ1-5; abundance: -; v_gene: TRBV19; CDR3aa: CASSPDRDSNQPQHF; CDR3nt: TGTGCCAGTAGCCCTGACAGGGATAGCAATCAGCCCCAGCATTTT
d_gene: -; j_gene: TRBJ1-1; abundance: -; v_gene: TRBV7-9; CDR3aa: CASSPDSHPQLWF; CDR3nt: TGTGCCAGCAGCCCTGACAGCCACCCTCAGCTTTGGTTT
d_gene: -; j_gene: TRBJ2-3; abundance: once; v_gene: TRBV7-9; CDR3aa: CASSLARGRSTDTQYF; CDR3nt: TGTGCCAGCAGCTTAGCTCGGGGGAGGAGCACAGATACGCAGTATTTT
d_gene: -; j_gene: TRBJ2-2; abundance: -; v_gene: TRBV30; CDR3aa: CAWSPHGRELFF; CDR3nt: TGTGCCTGGAGTCCACATGGTCGGGAGCTGTTTTTT
d_gene: -; j_gene: TRBJ2-7; abundance: -; v_gene: TRBV28; CDR3aa: CASSFHGPYEQYF; CDR3nt: TGTGCCAGCAGTTTCCACGGTCCCTACGAGCAGTACTTC
d_gene: TRBD1; j_gene: TRBJ1-2; abundance: once; v_gene: TRBV10-3; CDR3aa: CAIGGQGHGYTF; CDR3nt: TGTGCCATCGGAGGACAGGGGCACGGCTACACCTTC
d_gene: -; j_gene: TRBJ2-5; abundance: -; v_gene: TRBV5-4; CDR3aa: CASSYPRSGEGETQYF; CDR3nt: TGTGCCAGCAGTTATCCTCGGTCAGGGGAGGGGGAGACCCAGTACTTC
d_gene: -; j_gene: TRBJ2-5; abundance: -; v_gene: TRBV29-1; CDR3aa: CSVSGEGETQYF; CDR3nt: TGCAGCGTTTCAGGGGAGGGAGAGACCCAGTACTTC
d_gene: TRBD2; j_gene: TRBJ2-3; abundance: -; v_gene: TRBV5-1; CDR3aa: CASSPSSAGGRRDTQYF; CDR3nt: TGCGCCAGCAGCCCTAGCTCGGCGGGGGGTAGGAGGGATACGCAGTATTTT
d_gene: TRBD1; j_gene: TRBJ2-7; abundance: -; v_gene: TRBV3-1/TRBV3-2; CDR3aa: CASSHLDRSSYEQYF; CDR3nt: TGTGCCAGCAGCCATTTGGACAGGTCGTCCTACGAGCAGTACTTC
d_gene: -; j_gene: TRBJ1-4; abundance: -; v_gene: TRBV18; CDR3aa: CASSPRGAGTEKLFF; CDR3nt: TGTGCCAGCTCACCTAGGGGCGCAGGGACAGAAAAACTGTTTTTT
d_gene: TRBD1; j_gene: TRBJ2-3; abundance: -; v_gene: TRBV5-5; CDR3aa: CASRDRESTDTQYF; CDR3nt: TGTGCCAGCAGGGACAGGGAAAGCACAGATACGCAGTATTTT